A single sample is the source of the 22 T cell receptor beta chains below, sequenced in a study of blood T cell repertoires in COVID-19. The data were produced by immunoSEQ multiplex PCR, yet TCRdb's version contains in-frame clones alone and is incomplete. The sample lists roughly 150,000 clones, about 88% seen once, with 2.4% in the top ten. The sample taken for sequencing was peripheral blood. These receptors all stem from a woman in her 70s with acute or convalescent COVID-19.

The chain couples TRBV6-6 to TRBJ1-4, with 7 bases aligning to TRBD1. With V trimmed by 7 bases and J by 5 bases, 13 bases remained unmatched. Germline V lookup: CDR1 MNHNY, CDR2 SVGAGI (reference sequence). This CDR3 is 16 amino acids long. The CDR3 loop reads CASILTPTGQNEKLFF. For the CDR3, the DNA is TGTGCCAGCATTCTCACGCCGACAGGGCAAAATGAAAAACTGTTTTTT.

This clone was seen a single time. The rearrangement links TRBV6-6 to TRBJ2-2, with D possibly being TRBD2 (6 bases). There are 12 residues in the CDR3. Germline assignment: CDR1 MNHNY and CDR2 SVGAGI (reference sequence). The ends were cut back, 9 bases at V and 6 bases at J, with 11 bases in the middle. Here the CDR3 reads CASLRGSGELFF. The CDR3 coding sequence is TGTGCCAGTCTACGGGGGTCCGGGGAGCTGTTTTTT.

J is TRBJ1-2 and V is TRBV5-4; TRBD1 aligns across 8 bases. Unmatched junction bases numbered 14, after V lost 2 bases and J lost 8 bases. CDR3 length: 16 amino acids. The germline V gene has CDR1 SGHNT and CDR2 YYREEE (reference sequence). The CDR3 protein is CASSFGAGTGAGGYTF. CDR3 sequence (DNA): TGTGCCAGCAGCTTTGGTGCCGGGACAGGCGCTGGGGGCTACACCTTC.

The CDR3 loop is CASSLVSGGARGNEQFF. CDR3 sequence (DNA): TGTGCCAGCAGCTTAGTTTCCGGGGGGGCTAGAGGTAATGAGCAGTTCTTC. V and J are TRBV11-2 and TRBJ2-1; 8 bases line up with TRBD2. CDR1 SGHAT and CDR2 FQNNGV come from the germline V gene. The V segment lost 1 base and the J segment 7 bases; nucleotides outside the gene matches: 12. The CDR3 length is 17 residues. The variable domain in full, with the rest retrieved from reference TRBV11-2 and TRBJ2-1, is EAGVAQSPRYKIIEKRQSVAFWCNPISGHATLYWYQQILGQGPKLLIQFQNNGVVDDSQLPKDRFSAERLKGVDSTLKIQPAKLEDSAVYLCASSLVSGGARGNEQFFGPGTRLTVL.

The chain has TRBV29-1 and TRBJ1-3; D is unresolved. Trimming shortened V by 7 bases and J by 8 bases, and 9 bases separated the two germline ends. Germline V gene sequence: CDR1 SQVTM, CDR2 ANQGSEA. The CDR3 extends over 10 amino acids. CDR3 residues: CSARSDTIYF. The CDR3 nucleotides are TGCAGCGCACGGTCGGACACCATATATTTT.

This chain uses TRBV7-6 with TRBJ2-7; D possibly corresponds to TRBD2 (6 bases). Trimming removed 3 bases from V and 6 bases from J, with 9 bases in between. The CDR3 is 12 amino acids. From germline, CDR1 is SGHVS and CDR2 FNYEAQ. The CDR3 is CASSFPGGEQYF. DNA for the CDR3: TGTGCCAGCAGCTTCCCCGGGGGCGAGCAGTACTTC.

This clone was observed a few times. J is TRBJ2-3 and V is TRBV10-3, with 8 positions matching TRBD1. From germline, CDR1 is ENHRY and CDR2 SYGVKD. Trimming took 2 bases from V and 4 from J; bases not matched to a gene: 5. This CDR3 is 15 amino acids long. The CDR3 region has the DNA TGTGCCATCAGTGAGCTGGGGACAGGTGCAGATACGCAGTATTTT. It specifies CAISELGTGADTQYF.

The chain recombines TRBV30 with TRBJ2-7, with TRBD1 identical over 7 bases. This CDR3 has 14 residues. The V and J ends lost 2 bases and 5 bases, in that order; junction bases with no gene match: 9. The germline V gene encodes CDR1 GTSNPN and CDR2 SVGIG (reference sequence). CDR3 sequence: CAWSKTGEVNEQYF. In nucleotides, the CDR3 is TGTGCCTGGAGTAAAACAGGGGAAGTCAACGAGCAGTACTTC.

The CDR3 DNA follows: TGTGCCAGCAGGGTTTTACAATACACTGAAGCTTTCTTT. It codes for CASRVLQYTEAFF. This chain links TRBV2 with TRBJ1-1; D unresolved. V shed 6 bases and J shed 3 bases, with 11 bases lying between them. The CDR3 totals 13 residues. CDR1 is SNHLY and CDR2 is FYNNEI in the germline V gene. The whole variable domain, filled in from reference TRBV2 and TRBJ1-1, reads EPEVTQTPSHQVTQMGQEVILRCVPISNHLYFYWYRQILGQKVEFLVSFYNNEISEKSEIFDDQFSVERPDGSNFTLKIRSTKLEDSAMYFCASRVLQYTEAFFGQGTRLTVV.

The CDR3 reads CASSYSGHGYGYTF. CDR3 nucleotide sequence: TGTGCCAGCAGTTACTCGGGACATGGCTATGGCTACACCTTC. The rearrangement links TRBV6-5 to TRBJ1-2; perhaps TRBD1 as D (6 bases). The V gene's germline CDR1 is MNHEY and CDR2 SVGAGI. The V and J ends lost 0 bases and 4 bases respectively, with 9 bases between them. The CDR3 contains 14 residues.

This clone has only a few counts. The chain is built from TRBV7-2 and TRBJ2-1; TRBD2 aligns across 9 bases. The CDR3 loop spans 15 amino acids. The junction had 9 bases not matched to a gene; V was cut back by 8 bases and J by 4 bases. Germline CDR1 and CDR2: SGHTA and FQGNSA. CDR3 nucleotides: TGTGCCAGCTCGCGCGGGGGGGGGATTTACAATGAGCAGTTCTTC. The encoded protein is CASSRGGGIYNEQFF.

This sequence joins TRBV3-1 (or the pseudogene TRBV3-2) and TRBJ2-3; 8 bases line up with TRBD1. Looked up from germline, CDR1 is LGHDT and CDR2 is YNNKEL (reference sequence). The junction had 9 bases not matched to a gene; V was cut back by 1 base and J by 3 bases. The CDR3 has 17 residues. The CDR3 nucleotides read TGTGCCAGCAGCCAAGTCCTACAGGGGGTGAGGACAGATACGCAGTATTTT. Translated, it gives CASSQVLQGVRTDTQYF.

The chain uses TRBV5-8 and TRBJ2-5, with 7 bases matching TRBD1. The CDR3 spans 15 residues. Germline V gene sequence: CDR1 SGHTS, CDR2 YDEGEE. The trim removed 5 bases at V and 4 bases at J, leaving 11 bases unmatched. In DNA, the CDR3 is TGTGCCAGCAGGGGACCCGGGACAGTCCTAGAGACCCAGTACTTC. It translates to CASRGPGTVLETQYF.

The V call is TRBV6-5, the J call TRBJ1-2; 8 bases fit TRBD1. V lost 5 bases, J lost 3 bases, and 5 bases stayed unmatched. From germline, CDR1 is MNHEY and CDR2 SVGAGI. CDR3 length: 14 residues. DNA of the CDR3: TGTGCCAGCAGTCGGACAGGGAATGACTATGGCTACACCTTC. It specifies CASSRTGNDYGYTF.

CDR3 in amino acids: CASSEIDRVSNQPQHF. The CDR3 DNA reads as TGTGCCAGCAGTGAAATCGACAGGGTGAGCAATCAGCCCCAGCATTTT. The chain uses TRBV2 and TRBJ1-5, with TRBD1 matching 7 bases. V lost 2 bases, J lost 1 base, and 5 bases stayed unmatched. Per the germline V gene, CDR1 is SNHLY and CDR2 is FYNNEI. The length of the CDR3 is 16 residues.

V is TRBV18 and J is TRBJ1-2; D gene ambiguous. CDR3 size: 14 residues. Trimming took off 2 bases at V and 7 bases at J, with 14 bases between the two ends. Germline values: CDR1 KGHSH, CDR2 LQKENI. CDR3 nucleotides: TGTGCCAGCTCACCAACCCCGAAGGGAGCTGGCTACACCTTC. Its translation is CASSPTPKGAGYTF.

On this clone itself: A junction end diverges from the germline sequence, so it may reflect a read error. The identical CDR3 is also encoded by other nucleotide sequences in the sample. The chain has TRBV4-3 and TRBJ1-6; 9 bases line up with TRBD1. Germline CDR1 is LGHNA and CDR2 is YSLEER. The CDR3 totals 17 residues. DNA for the CDR3: TGCGCCAGCAGTCAAGATCCTCCGGGACAGGGTGCTTCACCCCTCCACTTT. It encodes CASSQDPPGQGASPLHF.

The genes are TRBV28 and TRBJ2-4; TRBD2 matches 10 bases. CDR3 size: 14 residues. Germline V gene sequence: CDR1 MDHEN, CDR2 SYDVKM. V was pared by 5 bases and J by 7 bases, with 5 bases of the junction left unmatched. CDR3 region: CASSRTSGGNIQYF. The CDR3 nucleotides read TGTGCCAGCAGTCGGACTAGCGGAGGGAACATTCAGTACTTC.

The chain carries TRBV5-6 and TRBJ2-1; 9 bases line up with TRBD1. V was clipped by 3 bases and J by 10 bases; unmatched bases: 20. The CDR3 runs to 18 residues. Germline assignment: CDR1 SGHDT and CDR2 YYEEEE. Here the CDR3 reads CASSYPTITGGGKKEQFF. The CDR3 DNA sequence: TGTGCCAGCAGCTACCCTACGATAACAGGGGGCGGAAAGAAGGAGCAGTTCTTC.

This clone was observed a single time. The gene calls are TRBV27 and TRBJ1-2; tentatively, D is TRBD1 (5 bases). V lost 8 bases and J lost 5, with 9 bases in between. CDR1 is MNHEY and CDR2 is SMNVEV in the germline V gene (reference sequence). This CDR3 has 11 residues. The DNA for the CDR3 is TGTGCCAGCGGCGGGGGATATGGCTACACCTTC. Residues: CASGGGYGYTF.

This rearrangement joins TRBV3-1 (or the pseudogene TRBV3-2) to TRBJ1-4; TRBD1 aligns across 9 bases. Trimming at V came to 8 bases and at J to 1 base, leaving 5 bases not matched to a gene. Germline CDR1 is LGHDT and CDR2 is YNNKEL (reference sequence). The CDR3 runs to 15 residues. The CDR3 DNA sequence: TGTGCCAGCGGGACAGGGTGGGGAACTAATGAAAAACTGTTTTTT. Encoded protein: CASGTGWGTNEKLFF.

CDR3 loop: CASSLRGAHQPQHF. In DNA, the CDR3 is TGTGCCAGCAGCTTACGGGGGGCTCATCAGCCCCAGCATTTT. V and J are TRBV7-2 and TRBJ1-5; maybe TRBD1 (6 bases). Germline V gives CDR1 SGHTA, CDR2 FQGNSA. CDR3 length: 14 amino acids. V lost 2 bases to trimming and J lost 5 bases, with 10 bases between them.